This TCR beta chain was captured in a study of blood T cell repertoires in COVID-19. The wider study: T cells, B-cell-depleted T cells, or PBMCs provided the cDNA or gDNA that served as material.

Authors' processing steps: From reference gene primer amplification, estimates of nucleated cell counts were derived. Profiled with immunoSEQ multiplex PCR; TCRdb holds only in-frame clones, not every one. V, J and clone size reflect that table, while D and trimming were determined from the DNA. This table has 170,000 or so clones, approximately 90% appearing once. The CDR3 has 14 residues. Germline lookup yields CDR1 MNHEY and CDR2 SVGAGI. V lost 7 bases and J lost 4, with 16 bases in between. The rearrangement uses TRBV6-5 and TRBJ1-1; a possible D gene is TRBD1 (5 bases). The material sequenced was peripheral blood. This TCR was sampled from a man aged 18 to 29 who had recovered from COVID-19. This CDR3 is CASKVRGLGTEAFF. The CDR3 DNA is TGTGCCAGCAAGGTCCGGGGGTTGGGCACTGAAGCTTTCTTT.